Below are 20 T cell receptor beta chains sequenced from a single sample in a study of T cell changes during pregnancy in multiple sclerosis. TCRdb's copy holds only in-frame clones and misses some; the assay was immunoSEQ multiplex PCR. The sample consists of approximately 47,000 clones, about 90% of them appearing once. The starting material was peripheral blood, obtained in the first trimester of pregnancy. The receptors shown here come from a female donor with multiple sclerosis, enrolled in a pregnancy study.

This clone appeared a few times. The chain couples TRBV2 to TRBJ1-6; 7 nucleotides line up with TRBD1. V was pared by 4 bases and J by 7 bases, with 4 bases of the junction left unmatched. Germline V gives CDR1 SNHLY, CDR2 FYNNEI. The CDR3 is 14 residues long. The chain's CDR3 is CASSVYRGNSPLHF. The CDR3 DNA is TGTGCCAGCAGTGTTTACAGGGGAAATTCACCCCTCCACTTT.

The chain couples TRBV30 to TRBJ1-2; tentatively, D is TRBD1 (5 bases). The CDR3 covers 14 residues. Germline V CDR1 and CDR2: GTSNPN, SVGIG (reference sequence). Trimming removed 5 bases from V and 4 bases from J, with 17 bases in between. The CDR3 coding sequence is TGTGCCTGGGCGGGGGGGTTTCACTTCTATGGCTACACCTTC. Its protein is CAWAGGFHFYGYTF. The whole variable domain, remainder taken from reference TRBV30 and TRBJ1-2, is SQTIHQWPATLVQPVGSPLSLECTVEGTSNPNLYWYRQAAGRGLQLLFYSVGIGQISSEVPQNLSASRPQDRQFILSSKKLLLSDSGFYLCAWAGGFHFYGYTFGSGTRLTVV.

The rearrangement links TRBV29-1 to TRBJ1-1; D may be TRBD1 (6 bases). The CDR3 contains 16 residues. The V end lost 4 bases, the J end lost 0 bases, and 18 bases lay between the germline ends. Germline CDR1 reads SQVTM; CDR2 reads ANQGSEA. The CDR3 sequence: CSVAQLTGRLNTEAFF. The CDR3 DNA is TGCAGCGTTGCACAGCTGACAGGCCGGCTGAACACTGAAGCTTTCTTT.

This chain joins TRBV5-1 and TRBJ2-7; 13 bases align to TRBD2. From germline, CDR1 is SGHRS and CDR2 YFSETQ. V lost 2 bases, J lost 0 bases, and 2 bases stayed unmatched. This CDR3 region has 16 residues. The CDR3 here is CASSFRLAGGSYEQYF. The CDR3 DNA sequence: TGCGCCAGCAGCTTTAGACTAGCGGGGGGCTCCTACGAGCAGTACTTC.

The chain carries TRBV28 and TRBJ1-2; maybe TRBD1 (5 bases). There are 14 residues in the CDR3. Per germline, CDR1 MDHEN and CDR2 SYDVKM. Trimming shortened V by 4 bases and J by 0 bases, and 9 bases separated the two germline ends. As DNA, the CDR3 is TGTGCCAGCAGTTCCGGGACTACTAACTATGGCTACACCTTC. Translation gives CASSSGTTNYGYTF.

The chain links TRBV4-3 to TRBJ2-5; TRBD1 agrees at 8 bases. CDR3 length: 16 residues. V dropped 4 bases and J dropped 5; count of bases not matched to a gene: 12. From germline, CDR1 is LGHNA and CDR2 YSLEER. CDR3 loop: CASSPLGAGGDETQYF. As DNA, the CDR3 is TGCGCCAGCAGCCCGCTTGGGGCAGGGGGCGATGAGACCCAGTACTTC.

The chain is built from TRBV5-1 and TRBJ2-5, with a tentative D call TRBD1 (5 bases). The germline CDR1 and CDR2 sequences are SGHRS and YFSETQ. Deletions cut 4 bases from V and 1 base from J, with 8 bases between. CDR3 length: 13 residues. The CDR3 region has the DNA TGCGCCAGCAGCCCTGGGGCCCAAGAGACCCAGTACTTC. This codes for CASSPGAQETQYF.

CDR3 DNA: TGTGCCAGTAGTACTCAAACAGGGGACGAGCAGTACTTC. Amino acid sequence: CASSTQTGDEQYF. V gene TRBV19 combines with J gene TRBJ2-7; TRBD1 matches at 7 bases. V gave up 4 bases and J gave up 5 bases; unmatched junction bases: 5. This CDR3 has 13 amino acids. Germline V gene data show CDR1 as LNHDA and CDR2 as SQIVND (reference sequence).

CDR3 in DNA: TGTGCCAGCAGCCCAGATCGGGTGAATGGCTACACCTTC. It yields the protein CASSPDRVNGYTF. The genes are TRBV7-2 and TRBJ1-2; D not resolved. The V end was cut by 5 bases, the J end by 6 bases, with 13 bases between. The CDR3 has 13 amino acids. Germline V gene sequence: CDR1 SGHTA, CDR2 FQGNSA.

CDR3 DNA: TGTGCCAGCAGCCAGGCAGGCTCCTACGAGCAGTACTTC. Translating gives CASSQAGSYEQYF. The V gene is TRBV14, the J gene TRBJ2-7; D is ambiguous. CDR1 is SGHDN, CDR2 FVKESK, per germline. V shed 3 bases and J shed 0 bases, with 6 bases lying between them. The CDR3 sequence is 13 residues long.

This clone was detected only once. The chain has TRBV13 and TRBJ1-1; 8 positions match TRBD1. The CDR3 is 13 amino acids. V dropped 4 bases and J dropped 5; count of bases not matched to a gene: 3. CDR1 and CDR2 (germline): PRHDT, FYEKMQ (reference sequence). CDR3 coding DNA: TGTGCCAGCAGCTCTAACAGGGGGACTGAAGCTTTCTTT. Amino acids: CASSSNRGTEAFF.

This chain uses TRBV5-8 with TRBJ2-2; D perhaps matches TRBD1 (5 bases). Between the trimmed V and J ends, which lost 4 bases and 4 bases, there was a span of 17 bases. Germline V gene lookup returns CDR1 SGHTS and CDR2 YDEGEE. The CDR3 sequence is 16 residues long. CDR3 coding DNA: TGTGCCAGCAGCCGCACTCAGGGTGACTTCACCGGGGAGCTGTTTTTT. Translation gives CASSRTQGDFTGELFF.

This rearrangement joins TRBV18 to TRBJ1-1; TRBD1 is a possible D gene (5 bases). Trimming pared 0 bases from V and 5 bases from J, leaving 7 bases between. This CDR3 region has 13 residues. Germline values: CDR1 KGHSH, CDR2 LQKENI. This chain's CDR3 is CASSPPGGTEAFF. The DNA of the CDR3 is TGTGCCAGCTCACCACCCGGGGGAACTGAAGCTTTCTTT.

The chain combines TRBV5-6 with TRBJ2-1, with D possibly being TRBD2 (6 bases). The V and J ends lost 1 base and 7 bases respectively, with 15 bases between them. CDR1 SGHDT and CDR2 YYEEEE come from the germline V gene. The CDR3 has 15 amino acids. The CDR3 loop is CASSLWAGRGNEQFF. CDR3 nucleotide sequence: TGTGCCAGCAGCTTGTGGGCGGGAAGAGGGAATGAGCAGTTCTTC.

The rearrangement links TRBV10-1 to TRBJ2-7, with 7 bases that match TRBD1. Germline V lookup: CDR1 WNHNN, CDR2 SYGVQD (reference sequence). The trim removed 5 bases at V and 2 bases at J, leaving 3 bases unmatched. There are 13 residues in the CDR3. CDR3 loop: CASSRGQAYEQYF. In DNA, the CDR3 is TGCGCCAGCAGTCGTGGACAGGCCTACGAGCAGTACTTC.

CDR3 sequence (DNA): TGTGCCAGCAGTGGCCCGGGACAGGGAAACTATGGCTACACCTTC. Translated, it gives CASSGPGQGNYGYTF. The rearrangement uses TRBV28 and TRBJ1-2, with TRBD1 matching over 9 bases. Looked up from germline, CDR1 is MDHEN and CDR2 is SYDVKM. Trimming at V came to 5 bases and at J to 2 bases, leaving 6 bases not matched to a gene. The CDR3 has 15 amino acids.

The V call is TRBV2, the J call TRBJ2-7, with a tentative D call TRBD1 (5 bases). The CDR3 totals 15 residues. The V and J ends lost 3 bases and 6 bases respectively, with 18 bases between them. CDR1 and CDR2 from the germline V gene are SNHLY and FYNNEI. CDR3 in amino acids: CASSDPQGNQGEQYF. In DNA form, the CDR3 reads TGTGCCAGCAGTGACCCCCAGGGAAATCAAGGCGAGCAGTACTTC.

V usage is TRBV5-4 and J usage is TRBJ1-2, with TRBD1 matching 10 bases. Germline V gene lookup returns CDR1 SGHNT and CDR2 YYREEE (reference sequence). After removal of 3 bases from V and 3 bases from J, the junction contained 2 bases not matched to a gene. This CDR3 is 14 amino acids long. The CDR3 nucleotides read TGTGCCAGCAGCTCTGGACAGGGGGACTATGGCTACACCTTC. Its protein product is CASSSGQGDYGYTF.

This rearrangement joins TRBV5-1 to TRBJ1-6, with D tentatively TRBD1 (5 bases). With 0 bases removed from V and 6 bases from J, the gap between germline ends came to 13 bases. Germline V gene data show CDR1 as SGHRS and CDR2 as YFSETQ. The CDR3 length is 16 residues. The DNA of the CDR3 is TGCGCCAGCAGCTTGGCGGGGGTCCCACTTAATTCACCCCTCCACTTT. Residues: CASSLAGVPLNSPLHF.

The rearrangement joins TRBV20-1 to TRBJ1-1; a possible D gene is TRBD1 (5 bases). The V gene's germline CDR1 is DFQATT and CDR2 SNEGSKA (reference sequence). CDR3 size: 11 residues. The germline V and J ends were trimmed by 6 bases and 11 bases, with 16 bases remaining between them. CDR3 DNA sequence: TGCAGTGCCACCACGCAGGGTAATGCTTTCTTT. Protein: CSATTQGNAFF.